The sequence of this TCR beta chain was determined in a study of T-cell memory formation after mild COVID-19. This clonotype has just a few counts. 5'RACE primed from the constant segment yielded TCR alpha and TCR beta cDNA libraries bearing sample barcodes and UMIs. A single record per CDR3 protein comes from TCRdb applying MiXCR to the 5' RACE reads. Of about 400,000 distinct CDR3 sequences listed, 23% are singletons. The sequence came from an adult woman who had mild COVID-19 (a few samples of this study predate the infection). Cell type and time point are not known. Source material: PBMCs or a T cell subset sorted from them (not recorded which).

DNA of the CDR3: TGCAGTGCTCGGACTAGCGGGAGTTCGAATGAGCAGTTCTTC. Protein: CSARTSGSSNEQFF. V and J are TRBV20-1 and TRBJ2-1, with 13 bases that match TRBD2. Germline lookup yields CDR1 DFQATT and CDR2 SNEGSKA (reference sequence). The CDR3 contains 14 residues. V lost 5 bases, J lost 7 bases, and 5 bases stayed unmatched.